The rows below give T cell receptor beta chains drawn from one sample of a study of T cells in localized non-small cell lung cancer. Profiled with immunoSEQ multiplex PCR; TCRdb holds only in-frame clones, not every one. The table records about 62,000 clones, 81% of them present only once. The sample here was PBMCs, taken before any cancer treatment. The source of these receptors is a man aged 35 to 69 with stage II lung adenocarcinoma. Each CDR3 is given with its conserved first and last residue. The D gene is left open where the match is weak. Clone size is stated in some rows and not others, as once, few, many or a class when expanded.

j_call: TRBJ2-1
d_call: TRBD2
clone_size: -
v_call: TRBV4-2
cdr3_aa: CASSHGLAGGANEQFF
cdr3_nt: TGTGCCAGCAGCCATGGACTAGCGGGAGGGGCCAATGAGCAGTTCTTC

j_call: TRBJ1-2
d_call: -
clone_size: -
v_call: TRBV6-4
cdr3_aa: CASSDSYGNYGYTF
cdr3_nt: TGTGCCAGCAGTGACTCTTACGGCAACTATGGCTACACCTTC

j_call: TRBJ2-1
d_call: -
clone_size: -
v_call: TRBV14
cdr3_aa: CASSLPGVGYNEQFF
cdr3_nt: TGTGCCAGCAGCCTTCCAGGGGTGGGTTACAATGAGCAGTTCTTC

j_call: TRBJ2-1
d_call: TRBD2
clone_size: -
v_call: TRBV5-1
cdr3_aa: CASSLGLADYNEQFF
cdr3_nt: TGCGCCAGCAGCTTGGGGCTAGCGGATTACAATGAGCAGTTCTTC

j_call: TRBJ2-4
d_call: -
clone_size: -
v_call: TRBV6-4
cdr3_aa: CASSVRPGGGDIQYF
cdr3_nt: TGTGCCAGCAGTGTCCGACCCGGTGGTGGGGACATTCAGTACTTC

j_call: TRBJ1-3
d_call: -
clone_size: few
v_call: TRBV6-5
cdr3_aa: CASSYSRRGDTIYF
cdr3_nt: TGTGCCAGCAGTTACTCGCGGCGAGGGGACACCATATATTTT

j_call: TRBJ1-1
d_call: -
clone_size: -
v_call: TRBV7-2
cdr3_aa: CASSLDRRNTEAFF
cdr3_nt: TGTGCCAGCAGCTTAGACAGGCGGAACACTGAAGCTTTCTTT

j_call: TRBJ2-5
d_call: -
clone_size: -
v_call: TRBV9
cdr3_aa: CASTSYEGLEETQYF
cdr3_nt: TGTGCCAGCACCTCCTATGAGGGGCTCGAGGAGACCCAGTACTTC

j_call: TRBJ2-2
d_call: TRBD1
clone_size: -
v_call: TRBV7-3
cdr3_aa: CASSSQGRRGTGELFF
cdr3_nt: TGTGCCAGCAGCTCACAGGGGCGCAGAGGCACCGGGGAGCTGTTTTTT

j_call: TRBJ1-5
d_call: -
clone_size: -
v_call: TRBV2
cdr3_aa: CATQGRENQPQHF
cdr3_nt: TGTGCCACCCAGGGGAGGGAGAATCAGCCCCAGCATTTT

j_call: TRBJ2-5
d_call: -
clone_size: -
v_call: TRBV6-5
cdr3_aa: CASSTYRNPATQYF
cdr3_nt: TGTGCCAGCAGTACCTACAGGAATCCCGCGACCCAGTACTTC

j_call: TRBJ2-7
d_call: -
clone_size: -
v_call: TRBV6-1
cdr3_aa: CASRETAGSYKQYF
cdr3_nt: TGTGCCAGCAGGGAAACGGCGGGCTCCTACAAGCAGTACTTC

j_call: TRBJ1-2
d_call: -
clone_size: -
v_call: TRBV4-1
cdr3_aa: CASSGPYGYTF
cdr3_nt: TGCGCCAGCAGCGGCCCCTATGGCTACACCTTC

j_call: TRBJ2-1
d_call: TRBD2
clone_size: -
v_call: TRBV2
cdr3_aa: CASSGLAGSHNEQFF
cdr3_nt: TGTGCCAGCAGTGGACTAGCGGGATCCCACAATGAGCAGTTCTTC

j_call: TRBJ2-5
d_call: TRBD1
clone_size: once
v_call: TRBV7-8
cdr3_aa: CASSPGTAETQYF
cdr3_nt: TGTGCCAGCAGCCCTGGGACAGCAGAGACCCAGTACTTC

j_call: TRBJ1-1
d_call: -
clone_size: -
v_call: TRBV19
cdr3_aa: CASSQYRGDTEAFF
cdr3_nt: TGTGCCAGTAGTCAATATCGTGGGGACACTGAAGCTTTCTTT

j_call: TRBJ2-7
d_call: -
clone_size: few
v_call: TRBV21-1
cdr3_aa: CASSKSGAEEYEQYF
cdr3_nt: TGTGCCAGCAGCAAAAGCGGGGCAGAAGAGTACGAGCAGTACTTC